The 27 T cell receptor beta chains listed next were all sequenced from one sample in a study of shared clonotypes between healthy human individuals. Naive CD8 cells lacked CD45RO and underwent positive selection for CCR7, leaving out terminally differentiated effector memory CD45RA+ cells. Assay: immunoSEQ multiplex PCR; the TCRdb copy retains only in-frame clones and omits some. Of 450,000 to 700,000 clones detected, 95% appear once; the ten largest clones hold 0.11%. Material for sequencing was naive CD8+ T cells sorted from blood. The receptors derive from a young woman in good health.

This clone has more than one count but fewer than ten. V and J are TRBV14 and TRBJ1-1; D unclear. The CDR3 sequence is 15 residues long. Germline values: CDR1 SGHDN, CDR2 FVKESK. Trimming removed 0 bases from V and 1 base from J, with 9 bases in between. The CDR3 region is CASSQDPHSNTEAFF. CDR3 sequence (DNA): TGTGCCAGCAGCCAAGATCCACACTCGAACACTGAAGCTTTCTTT.

The chain recombines TRBV30 with TRBJ1-1; D is perhaps TRBD1 (6 bases). Germline V gene data show CDR1 as GTSNPN and CDR2 as SVGIG (reference sequence). Trimming removed 2 bases at V and 7 bases at J, with 14 bases between. This CDR3 contains 13 residues. In nucleotides, the CDR3 is TGTGCCTGGAGTCCAGGGGCCAGCGGTGAAGCTTTCTTT. Its translation is CAWSPGASGEAFF.

CDR3 sequence: CASSEGVTYEQYF. In DNA form, the CDR3 reads TGTGCCAGCAGTGAGGGGGTAACCTACGAGCAGTACTTC. This chain links TRBV2 with TRBJ2-7; the D gene could be TRBD1 or TRBD2 (5 bases each). Trimming took off 3 bases at V and 2 bases at J, with 8 bases between the two ends. The CDR3 is made up of 13 amino acids. Germline V gene data show CDR1 as SNHLY and CDR2 as FYNNEI.

V usage is TRBV29-1 and J usage is TRBJ2-6; D remains unclear. CDR1 and CDR2 from the germline V gene are SQVTM and ANQGSEA. This CDR3 is built from 15 residues. Trimming removed 4 bases at V and 0 bases at J, with 10 bases between. DNA for the CDR3: TGCAGCGTTGCGAGGAGAAACTCTGGGGCCAACGTCCTGACTTTC. Protein: CSVARRNSGANVLTF.

The DNA for the CDR3 is TGTGCCAGCAGCCTGACTAGCGGGAGGGCGAATGAGCAGTTCTTC. Translation: CASSLTSGRANEQFF. V and J are TRBV28 and TRBJ2-1; 14 bases align to TRBD2. Germline trimming cut 6 bases from V and 7 bases from J; bases unmatched to any gene: 5. The CDR3 is 15 amino acids. CDR1 is MDHEN and CDR2 is SYDVKM in the germline V gene.

The chain couples TRBV4-1 to TRBJ1-1; D may be TRBD1 (6 bases). Germline CDR1 reads MGHRA; CDR2 reads YSYEKL. The CDR3 has 14 residues. V was cut by 7 bases and J by 7 bases, with 19 bases left in between. The CDR3 sequence: CASNLRGGAVEAFF. The CDR3 region has the DNA TGCGCCAGCAACCTTCGGGGGGGCGCCGTTGAAGCTTTCTTT.

The chain links TRBV27 to TRBJ2-7, with 8 bases identical to TRBD1. V dropped 4 bases and J dropped 1; count of bases not matched to a gene: 3. There are 14 residues in the CDR3. Germline V gene sequence: CDR1 MNHEY, CDR2 SMNVEV (reference sequence). The CDR3 DNA follows: TGTGCCAGCAGTTCTCGGACAGGGTCCTACGAGCAGTACTTC. Protein: CASSSRTGSYEQYF.

The CDR3 DNA follows: TGTGCCAGCAGTGATCGTAGCGGCGGGGAGCTGTTTTTT. It encodes CASSDRSGGELFF. The chain combines TRBV7-8 with TRBJ2-2, with D possibly matching TRBD2 (6 bases). The CDR3 has 13 residues. CDR1 and CDR2 (germline): SGHVS, FQNEAQ. The V gene lost 6 bases and the J gene lost 7 bases, with 12 bases spanning the gap.

Comment on this clone: The sample has other DNA sequences that encode this CDR3 too. This sequence joins TRBV5-6 and TRBJ2-1; D remains unclear. CDR3 length: 12 amino acids. Germline V gene data show CDR1 as SGHDT and CDR2 as YYEEEE. Trimming left V 0 bases short and J 6 bases short, with 4 bases between. CDR3 amino acids: CASSLVLNEQFF. The CDR3 DNA is TGTGCCAGCAGCTTGGTGCTCAATGAGCAGTTCTTC.

The chain couples TRBV4-2 to TRBJ2-2, with unresolved D. Germline values: CDR1 LGHNA, CDR2 YNFKEQ. V was pared by 1 base and J by 6 bases, with 9 bases between. CDR3 length: 14 residues. The CDR3 sequence: CASSQVVGAGELFF. For the CDR3, the DNA is TGTGCCAGCAGCCAAGTCGTGGGTGCCGGGGAGCTGTTTTTT.

The chain employs TRBV5-6 and TRBJ2-6; D unresolved. Germline CDR1 reads SGHDT; CDR2 reads YYEEEE. Trimming removed 6 bases at V and 0 bases at J, with 13 bases between. The CDR3 loop spans 16 amino acids. This CDR3 reads CASNSLGSSGANVLTF. Written as DNA, the CDR3 is TGTGCCAGCAACTCCCTCGGCTCCTCTGGGGCCAACGTCCTGACTTTC.

This chain connects TRBV19 to TRBJ2-7; no reliable D call. V was pared by 4 bases and J by 2 bases, with 9 bases between. Per germline, CDR1 LNHDA and CDR2 SQIVND (reference sequence). This CDR3 contains 13 residues. The chain's CDR3 is CASSTAGTYEQYF. The CDR3 DNA reads TGTGCCAGTAGTACCGCCGGAACCTACGAGCAGTACTTC.

V is TRBV28 and J is TRBJ2-7; D is undetermined. The germline V gene encodes CDR1 MDHEN and CDR2 SYDVKM. Trimming removed 3 bases at V and 3 bases at J, with 12 bases between. The CDR3 consists of 14 residues. DNA of the CDR3: TGTGCCAGCAGTTTGCAAGGGTGGGGCTACGAGCAGTACTTC. Protein sequence: CASSLQGWGYEQYF.

The chain is built from TRBV28 and TRBJ1-1, with no clear D. In germline, CDR1 is MDHEN, CDR2 SYDVKM. Between the trimmed V and J ends, which lost 0 bases and 1 base, there was a span of 12 bases. The CDR3 covers 16 residues. The CDR3 DNA reads TGTGCCAGCAGTTTATGGGCGGCTGCGGAGAACACTGAAGCTTTCTTT. This encodes CASSLWAAAENTEAFF.

The rearrangement joins TRBV6-5 to TRBJ2-1, with TRBD2 identical over 8 bases. V trimming: 6 bases; J trimming: 7 bases; junction bases outside the gene matches: 8. CDR1 and CDR2 (germline): MNHEY, SVGAGI. The CDR3 spans 14 residues. The CDR3 DNA follows: TGTGCCAGCAGCCCTCAGCGGGAGCATAATGAGCAGTTCTTC. Its translation is CASSPQREHNEQFF.

The chain uses TRBV5-4 and TRBJ2-3; a weak D match, TRBD2 (6 bases). Germline-derived CDR1 and CDR2 are SGHNT and YYREEE (reference sequence). This CDR3 is 14 amino acids long. The V and J ends lost 6 bases and 2 bases respectively, with 13 bases between them. CDR3 amino acids: CASTLRDFTDTQYF. The DNA of the CDR3 is TGTGCCAGCACCCTCAGGGACTTCACAGATACGCAGTATTTT.

The chain is built from TRBV11-2 and TRBJ2-2, with a possible D match to TRBD2 (6 bases). V was trimmed by 5 bases and J by 4 bases, leaving 8 bases between them. CDR1 SGHAT and CDR2 FQNNGV come from the germline V gene. The CDR3 spans 13 residues. The CDR3 DNA reads TGTGCCAGCAGCGGGGGGTTCACCGGGGAGCTGTTTTTT. It codes for CASSGGFTGELFF.

This chain uses TRBV28 with TRBJ2-7; tentatively, D is TRBD2 (6 bases). Germline V CDR1 and CDR2: MDHEN, SYDVKM. V shed 3 bases and J shed 5 bases, with 11 bases lying between them. CDR3 length: 13 amino acids. As DNA, the CDR3 is TGTGCCAGCAGTTTCGGGGGTCGACACGAGCAGTACTTC. It specifies CASSFGGRHEQYF.

The chain has TRBV29-1 and TRBJ1-1; D is ambiguous. The germline V gene encodes CDR1 SQVTM and CDR2 ANQGSEA. The germline V and J ends were trimmed by 3 bases and 7 bases, with 12 bases remaining between them. The CDR3 runs to 12 residues. The CDR3 nucleotides read TGCAGCGTTGACCCCTCGGGCAATGAAGCTTTCTTT. Translated: CSVDPSGNEAFF. Together with reference TRBV29-1 and TRBJ1-1, the CDR3 gives the full variable domain: SAVISQKPSRDICQRGTSLTIQCQVDSQVTMMFWYRQQPGQSLTLIATANQGSEATYESGFVIDKFPISRPNLTFSTLTVSNMSPEDSSIYLCSVDPSGNEAFFGQGTRLTVV.

The V gene is TRBV4-2, the J gene TRBJ1-5, with a possible D match to TRBD1 (5 bases). V lost 1 base and J lost 1, with 5 bases in between. The CDR3 contains 14 residues. Germline V gives CDR1 LGHNA, CDR2 YNFKEQ. The chain's CDR3 is CASSQGQSNQPQHF. The CDR3 DNA sequence: TGTGCCAGCAGCCAAGGACAGAGCAATCAGCCCCAGCATTTT.

The chain joins TRBV2 to TRBJ2-7, with TRBD2 matching 7 bases. In germline, CDR1 is SNHLY, CDR2 FYNNEI. The trim removed 7 bases at V and 3 bases at J, leaving 6 bases unmatched. This CDR3 is built from 13 residues. The CDR3 region is CASTQGLFYEQYF. The CDR3 DNA follows: TGTGCCAGCACCCAGGGACTATTCTACGAGCAGTACTTC.

The V call is TRBV7-9, the J call TRBJ2-7; 10 positions agree with TRBD1. From germline, CDR1 is SEHNR and CDR2 FQNEAQ (reference sequence). Germline trimming cut 5 bases from V and 4 bases from J; bases unmatched to any gene: 8. The CDR3 covers 15 residues. CDR3 nucleotides: TGTGCCAGCAGCCCCGGGACAGGGGTCGGGTACGAGCAGTACTTC. Residues: CASSPGTGVGYEQYF. The full variable domain, completed using reference TRBV7-9 and TRBJ2-7, is DTGVSQNPRHKITKRGQNVTFRCDPISEHNRLYWYRQTLGQGPEFLTYFQNEAQLEKSRLLSDRFSAERPKGSFSTLEIQRTEQGDSAMYLCASSPGTGVGYEQYFGPGTRLTVT.

V and J are TRBV5-6 and TRBJ1-1; D gene unclear. The CDR3 has 16 residues. The germline V and J ends were trimmed by 3 bases and 0 bases, with 15 bases remaining between them. In germline, CDR1 is SGHDT, CDR2 YYEEEE. CDR3: CASSSPSFGVNTEAFF. The CDR3 DNA reads as TGTGCCAGCAGCTCACCTAGTTTCGGGGTGAACACTGAAGCTTTCTTT.

The V gene is TRBV7-6, the J gene TRBJ2-1; tentative D call: TRBD1 (6 bases). The germline V and J ends were trimmed by 5 bases and 4 bases, with 9 bases remaining between them. The germline V gene has CDR1 SGHVS and CDR2 FNYEAQ. The CDR3 spans 13 residues. For the CDR3, the DNA is TGTGCCAGCAGCAAGACAGGATACAATGAGCAGTTCTTC. It translates to CASSKTGYNEQFF.

The chain has TRBV6-1 and TRBJ1-1; maybe TRBD1 (5 bases). V lost 5 bases, J lost 4 bases, and 8 bases lay in between. The CDR3 contains 12 residues. CDR1 is MNHNS, CDR2 SASEGT, per germline. The CDR3 region has the DNA TGTGCCAGCAGTACGGGACCCACTGAAGCTTTCTTT. It translates to CASSTGPTEAFF.

This clone was observed a few times. The chain combines TRBV27 with TRBJ1-1, with 9 bases identical to TRBD1. The CDR3 extends over 15 amino acids. V shed 6 bases and J 4 bases; nucleotides not matched to a gene: 9. Looked up from germline, CDR1 is MNHEY and CDR2 is SMNVEV (reference sequence). The CDR3, as DNA: TGTGCCAGCAGCTCGATCGGGACAGGGAGCACTGAAGCTTTCTTT. Translating it yields CASSSIGTGSTEAFF.

This chain connects TRBV28 to TRBJ2-2; no reliable D call. V lost 5 bases and J lost 5, with 21 bases in between. Per the germline V gene, CDR1 is MDHEN and CDR2 is SYDVKM. This CDR3 has 17 residues. The CDR3: CASSPSGSGFKTGELFF. CDR3 nucleotides: TGTGCCAGCAGTCCTTCCGGATCTGGATTCAAAACCGGGGAGCTGTTTTTT. Full variable domain (remainder filled in from reference TRBV28 and TRBJ2-2): DVKVTQSSRYLVKRTGEKVFLECVQDMDHENMFWYRQDPGLGLRLIYFSYDVKMKEKGDIPEGYSVSREKKERFSLILESASTNQTSMYLCASSPSGSGFKTGELFFGEGSRLTVL.